The 23 T cell receptor beta chains reported below all come from one sample, sequenced in a study of T cells in Graves' hyperthyroidism and ophthalmopathy. TCR beta CDR3 regions were amplified from RNA. Carried out on the TCR CDR3, a first-round RT-PCR used the HTBI primer set. TCRdb re-analysed the multiplex PCR reads in MiXCR, keeping a single row per CDR3 protein. The data contain roughly 570,000 distinct CDR3 sequences, around 45% of them singletons. Source material: peripheral blood or thyroid tissue (not recorded which). Every receptor here comes from an adult woman with Graves' disease, either hyperthyroidism or ophthalmopathy (not recorded which).

V gene TRBV10-3 combines with J gene TRBJ2-7; 11 bases map to TRBD1. CDR3 length: 15 amino acids. Looked up from germline, CDR1 is ENHRY and CDR2 is SYGVKD. The trim removed 5 bases at V and 2 bases at J, leaving 5 bases unmatched. CDR3 DNA sequence: TGTGCCATCAGTAGGACAGGGGGCCACCCCTACGAGCAGTACTTC. Translated, it gives CAISRTGGHPYEQYF.

Comments on this clonotype: Since a much larger clone is just one base distant, this may be a read error. The chain links TRBV7-2 to TRBJ2-7; TRBD2 matches at 11 bases. In germline, CDR1 is SGHTA, CDR2 FQGNSA. The CDR3 runs to 16 residues. V shed 5 bases and J 6 bases; nucleotides not matched to a gene: 12. The CDR3: CASSPILAGEFCEQYF. The CDR3 bases are TGTGCCAGCAGCCCGATACTAGCGGGAGAGTTCTGCGAGCAGTACTTC.

This clonotype was recorded at least ten times. Given a much more abundant clone one base away, this may be a read error. This chain connects TRBV7-9 to TRBJ2-7; 8 nucleotides align to TRBD2. CDR1 and CDR2 from the germline V gene are SEHNR and FQNEAQ (reference sequence). The CDR3 is made up of 15 amino acids. Here the CDR3 reads CANSPAGVPSYEQYF. CDR3 bases: TGTGCCAACAGCCCAGCGGGGGTACCGTCCTACGAGCAGTACTTC.

The chain carries TRBV28 and TRBJ1-1; the match to TRBD1 covers 8 bases. CDR3 length equals 13 residues. After removal of 10 bases from V and 2 bases from J, the junction contained 6 bases not matched to a gene. CDR1 and CDR2 (germline): MDHEN, SYDVKM. The chain's CDR3 is CATTDRANTEAFF. The CDR3 coding sequence is TGTGCCACCACGGACAGGGCAAACACTGAAGCTTTCTTT.

This clonotype was counted many times. V and J are TRBV12-3 or TRBV12-4 and TRBJ1-3; D remains ambiguous. This CDR3 comprises 13 residues. Trimming cost V 6 bases and J 3 bases, with 9 bases left between them. CDR3 nucleotides: TGTGCCAGCAGCCCACAAATTGGAAACACCATATATTTT. Its translation: CASSPQIGNTIYF.

CDR3 DNA sequence: TGTGCCAGCAGCTTAGGTTTCGTTGGACAGCCCCAGCATTTT. Translated: CASSLGFVGQPQHF. The chain is built from TRBV7-9 and TRBJ1-5; D not certain. V shed 1 base and J shed 7 bases, with 11 bases lying between them. Looked up from germline, CDR1 is SEHNR and CDR2 is FQNEAQ (reference sequence). The CDR3 consists of 14 residues.

On this clonotype: Since no conserved phenylalanine or tryptophan closes the CDR3, a read error is the likely cause. V gene TRBV11-2 combines with J gene TRBJ1-2, with D tentatively TRBD1 (5 bases). This CDR3 spans 11 amino acids. CDR1 is SGHAT, CDR2 FQNNGV, per germline. The V end lost 3 bases, the J end lost 10 bases, and 9 bases lay between the germline ends. CDR3 region: CASSFGGDYTY. CDR3 DNA: TGTGCCAGCAGCTTCGGGGGGGACTACACCTAC.

The V gene is TRBV7-2, the J gene TRBJ2-2, with D perhaps matching TRBD1 (8 bases). V was shortened by 5 bases and J by 4 bases, with 14 bases between the two germline ends. This CDR3 is 15 amino acids long. Germline V gene lookup returns CDR1 SGHTA and CDR2 FQGNSA. Here the CDR3 DNA reads TGTGCCAGCAGCACAGGGGGGGCGGCCACCGGGGAGCTGTTTTTT. Translation gives CASSTGGAATGELFF.

J is TRBJ2-5 and V is TRBV10-2; D gene uncertain. CDR1 WSHSY and CDR2 SAAADI come from the germline V gene. Trimming pared 7 bases from V and 0 bases from J, leaving 15 bases between. The CDR3 spans 15 residues. CDR3 DNA: TGCGCCAGCAACGACCCCAGGAATTACCAAGAGACCCAGTACTTC. It is translated as CASNDPRNYQETQYF.

On this clonotype itself: A read error may produce the germline difference seen at one junction end. This chain's CDR3 is CATSDSGVTDTQYF. DNA for the CDR3: TGTGCCACCAGTGATTCTGGGGTCACAGATACGCAGTATTTT. This chain connects TRBV2 to TRBJ2-3; no clear D. The CDR3 covers 14 residues. The germline V gene encodes CDR1 SNHLY and CDR2 FYNNEI.

The chain carries TRBV2 and TRBJ2-5; D gene ambiguous. The V and J ends lost 8 bases and 5 bases respectively, with 9 bases between them. Germline V CDR1 and CDR2: SNHLY, FYNNEI. The CDR3 is 11 amino acids. The CDR3 is CASEGWETQYF. Written as DNA, the CDR3 is TGTGCCAGCGAAGGATGGGAGACCCAGTACTTC.

CDR3 DNA: TGTGCCAGCAGCTTAGTCATTGGGGCAGGGGGCAATGAAGCTTTCTTT. Translated, it gives CASSLVIGAGGNEAFF. The chain has TRBV7-8 and TRBJ1-1; 8 bases align to TRBD1. J gave up 7 bases and V 1 base, and 11 bases lay outside the gene matches. Germline CDR1 and CDR2: SGHVS and FQNEAQ. CDR3 size: 16 residues.

CDR3 DNA sequence: TGTGCCAGCAGCTTCAGGGGGACATATGAAGCTTTCTTT. This sequence encodes CASSFRGTYEAFF. The chain employs TRBV13 and TRBJ1-1; 7 bases are a match to TRBD1. This CDR3 contains 13 residues. The trim removed 3 bases at V and 7 bases at J, leaving 5 bases unmatched. The germline gives CDR1 PRHDT, CDR2 FYEKMQ (reference sequence).

The chain has TRBV11-2 and TRBJ2-5; maybe TRBD1 (6 bases). The germline V and J ends were trimmed by 1 base and 5 bases, with 11 bases remaining between them. This CDR3 spans 14 amino acids. The germline CDR1 and CDR2 sequences are SGHAT and FQNNGV. CDR3: CASSLGQGYETQYF. In nucleotides, the CDR3 is TGTGCCAGCAGCTTAGGGCAGGGGTATGAGACCCAGTACTTC.

This clonotype was detected once. V usage is TRBV20-1 and J usage is TRBJ2-1; D gene unclear. Germline CDR1 is DFQATT and CDR2 is SNEGSKA (reference sequence). The V end was cut by 3 bases, the J end by 4 bases, with 13 bases between. The CDR3 loop spans 14 amino acids. CDR3 coding DNA: TGCAGTGCTAGTAGCCCTGCACAATACAATGAGCAGTTCTTC. Translating gives CSASSPAQYNEQFF.

The chain recombines TRBV15 with TRBJ1-5; tentatively, D is TRBD1 (5 bases). V was shortened by 4 bases and J by 11 bases, with 21 bases between the two germline ends. Germline V gene data show CDR1 as LNHNV and CDR2 as YYDKDF (reference sequence). The CDR3 sequence is 15 residues long. CDR3 residues: CATSIFRGGGETQHF. DNA for the CDR3: TGTGCCACCAGCATTTTCCGGGGGGGTGGAGAGACCCAGCATTTT.

The chain employs TRBV20-1 and TRBJ2-5; 8 nucleotides agree with TRBD1. Germline lookup yields CDR1 DFQATT and CDR2 SNEGSKA (reference sequence). CDR3 length: 14 amino acids. V gave up 2 bases and J gave up 5 bases; unmatched junction bases: 7. The CDR3 DNA sequence: TGCAGTGCTAGATCCCAGGGACAGGCGGAGACCCAGTACTTC. It yields the protein CSARSQGQAETQYF.

About this clonotype itself: A read error is likely, as this CDR3 ends without the conserved phenylalanine or tryptophan. Because the CDR3's place on the DNA is in doubt, the DNA is left out and the CDR3 is given as listed by TCRdb. The chain is built from TRBV10-2 and TRBJ2-6; the table's D call, TRBD2, has no DNA check behind it. Looked up from germline, CDR1 is WSHSY and CDR2 is SAAADI. The length of the CDR3 is 10 amino acids, counting both ends. CDR3 protein: CASRGTSGLS.

This chain links TRBV11-2 with TRBJ1-4, with TRBD1 matching 11 bases. Trimming took 3 bases from V and 1 from J; bases not matched to a gene: 1. In germline, CDR1 is SGHAT, CDR2 FQNNGV. The CDR3 covers 16 residues. CDR3 bases: TGTGCCAGCAGCTTGGACAGGGGGCAAACTAATGAAAAACTGTTTTTT. This encodes CASSLDRGQTNEKLFF. Full variable domain (rest looked up from reference TRBV11-2 and TRBJ1-4): EAGVAQSPRYKIIEKRQSVAFWCNPISGHATLYWYQQILGQGPKLLIQFQNNGVVDDSQLPKDRFSAERLKGVDSTLKIQPAKLEDSAVYLCASSLDRGQTNEKLFFGSGTQLSVL.

V usage is TRBV20-1 and J usage is TRBJ2-5; 11 positions agree with TRBD2. The ends lost 8 bases at V and 5 bases at J; junction bases unmatched: 13. The CDR3 spans 15 residues. CDR1 is DFQATT, CDR2 SNEGSKA, per germline (reference sequence). Here the CDR3 reads CSLVLAGGPGETQYF. The CDR3 DNA follows: TGCAGTTTAGTGTTAGCGGGAGGGCCTGGCGAGACCCAGTACTTC.

This chain joins TRBV7-8 and TRBJ1-2; TRBD1 matches 7 bases. The V and J ends lost 5 bases and 6 bases, in that order; junction bases with no gene match: 9. The CDR3 has 14 residues. The germline gives CDR1 SGHVS, CDR2 FQNEAQ. CDR3 sequence reads: CASSGQEGKNGYTF. The CDR3 bases are TGTGCCAGCAGCGGACAGGAGGGGAAAAATGGCTACACCTTC.

The CDR3: CASSNGGGLSIEAFF. The CDR3 DNA sequence: TGTGCCAGCTCGAATGGCGGGGGTCTGTCTATTGAAGCTTTCTTT. V gene TRBV7-2 combines with J gene TRBJ1-1; possibly TRBD1 for D (5 bases). Germline V lookup: CDR1 SGHTA, CDR2 FQGNSA. Between the trimmed V and J ends, which lost 8 bases and 7 bases, there was a span of 23 bases. The CDR3 is 15 amino acids.

The chain joins TRBV2 to TRBJ1-3, with 8 bases fitting TRBD1. The ends lost 8 bases at V and 6 bases at J; junction bases unmatched: 18. The V gene's germline CDR1 is SNHLY and CDR2 FYNNEI. CDR3 size: 17 residues. The CDR3: CASRFFVGQGGPNTIYF. The CDR3 DNA follows: TGTGCCAGCCGATTCTTCGTTGGACAGGGAGGACCAAACACCATATATTTT. The full variable domain, in which reference TRBV2 and TRBJ1-3 provide the parts outside the CDR3, is EPEVTQTPSHQVTQMGQEVILRCVPISNHLYFYWYRQILGQKVEFLVSFYNNEISEKSEIFDDQFSVERPDGSNFTLKIRSTKLEDSAMYFCASRFFVGQGGPNTIYFGEGSWLTVV.